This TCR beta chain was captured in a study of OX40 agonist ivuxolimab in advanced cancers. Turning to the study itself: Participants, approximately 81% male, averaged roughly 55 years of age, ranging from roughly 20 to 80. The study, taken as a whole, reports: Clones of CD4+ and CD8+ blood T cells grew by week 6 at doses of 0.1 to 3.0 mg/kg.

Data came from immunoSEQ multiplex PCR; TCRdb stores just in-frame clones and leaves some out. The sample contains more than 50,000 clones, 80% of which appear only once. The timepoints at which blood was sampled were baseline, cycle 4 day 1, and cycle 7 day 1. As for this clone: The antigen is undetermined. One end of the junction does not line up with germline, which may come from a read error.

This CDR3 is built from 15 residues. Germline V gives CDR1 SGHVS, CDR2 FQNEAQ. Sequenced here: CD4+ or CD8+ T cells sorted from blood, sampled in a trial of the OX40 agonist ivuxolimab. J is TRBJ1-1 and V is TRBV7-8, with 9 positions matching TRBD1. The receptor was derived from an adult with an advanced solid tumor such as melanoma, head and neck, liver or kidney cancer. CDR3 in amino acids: CVSSSGQGRTTEAFF. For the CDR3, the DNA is TGTGTCAGCAGCTCGGGACAGGGTAGGACCACTGAAGCTTTCTTT.